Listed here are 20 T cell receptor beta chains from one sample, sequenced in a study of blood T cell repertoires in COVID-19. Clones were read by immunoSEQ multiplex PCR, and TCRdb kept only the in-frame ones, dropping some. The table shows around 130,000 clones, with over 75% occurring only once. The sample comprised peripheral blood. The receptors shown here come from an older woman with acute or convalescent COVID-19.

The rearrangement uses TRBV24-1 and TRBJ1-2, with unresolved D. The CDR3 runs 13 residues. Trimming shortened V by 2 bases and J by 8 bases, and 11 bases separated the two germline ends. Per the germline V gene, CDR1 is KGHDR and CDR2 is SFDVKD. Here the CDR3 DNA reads TGTGCCACCAGTGATTACCGGGGAAGAGGCTACACCTTC. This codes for CATSDYRGRGYTF.

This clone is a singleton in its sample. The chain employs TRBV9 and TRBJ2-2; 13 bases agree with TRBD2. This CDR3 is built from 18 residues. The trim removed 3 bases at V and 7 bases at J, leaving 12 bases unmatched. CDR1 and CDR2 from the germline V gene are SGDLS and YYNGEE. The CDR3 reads CASSARGSGLAGLGELFF. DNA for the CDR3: TGTGCCAGCAGCGCCCGAGGATCGGGACTAGCGGGACTCGGGGAGCTGTTTTTT.

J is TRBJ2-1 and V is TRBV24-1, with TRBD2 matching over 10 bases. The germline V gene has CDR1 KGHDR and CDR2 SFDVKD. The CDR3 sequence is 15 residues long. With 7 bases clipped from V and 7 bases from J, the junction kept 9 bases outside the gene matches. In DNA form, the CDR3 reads TGTGCCACCAGATCTACTAGCGGGAATGGGAATGAGCAGTTCTTC. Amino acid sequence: CATRSTSGNGNEQFF.

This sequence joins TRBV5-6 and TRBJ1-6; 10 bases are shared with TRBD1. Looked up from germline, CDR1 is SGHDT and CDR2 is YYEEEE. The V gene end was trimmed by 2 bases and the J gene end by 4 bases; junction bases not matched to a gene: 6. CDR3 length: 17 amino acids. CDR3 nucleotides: TGTGCCAGCAGCTTAGTCCGGGACAGGGGTTATAATTCACCCCTCCACTTT. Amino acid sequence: CASSLVRDRGYNSPLHF.

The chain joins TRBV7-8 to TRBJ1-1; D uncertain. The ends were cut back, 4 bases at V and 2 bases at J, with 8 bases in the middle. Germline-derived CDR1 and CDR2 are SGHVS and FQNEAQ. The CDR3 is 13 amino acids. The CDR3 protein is CASSSTLNTEAFF. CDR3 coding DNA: TGTGCCAGCAGCTCGACTCTTAACACTGAAGCTTTCTTT.

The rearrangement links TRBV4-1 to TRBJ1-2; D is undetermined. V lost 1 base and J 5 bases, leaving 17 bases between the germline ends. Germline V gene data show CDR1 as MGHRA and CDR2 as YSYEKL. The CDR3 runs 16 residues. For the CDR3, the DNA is TGCGCCAGCAGCCAAGGGAGACTCCCGGGAGGGTATGGCTACACCTTC. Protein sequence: CASSQGRLPGGYGYTF.

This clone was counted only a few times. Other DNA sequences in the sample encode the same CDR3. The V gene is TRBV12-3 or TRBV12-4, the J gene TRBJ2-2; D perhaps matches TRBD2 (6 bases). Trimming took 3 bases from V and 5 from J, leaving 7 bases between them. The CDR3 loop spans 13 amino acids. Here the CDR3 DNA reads TGTGCCAGCAGTTTGGGGGGTACCGGGGAGCTGTTTTTT. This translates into CASSLGGTGELFF.

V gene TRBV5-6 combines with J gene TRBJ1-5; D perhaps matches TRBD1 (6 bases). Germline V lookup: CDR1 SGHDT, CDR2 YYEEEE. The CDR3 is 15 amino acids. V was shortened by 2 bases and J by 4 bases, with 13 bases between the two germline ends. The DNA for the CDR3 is TGTGCCAGCAGCTTACAAGGGGGACCGAATCAGCCCCAGCATTTT. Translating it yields CASSLQGGPNQPQHF.

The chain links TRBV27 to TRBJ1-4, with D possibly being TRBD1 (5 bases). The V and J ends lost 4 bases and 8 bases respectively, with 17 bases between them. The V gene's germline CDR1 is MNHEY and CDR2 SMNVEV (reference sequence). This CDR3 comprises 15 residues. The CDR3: CASSSRQIGPEKLFF. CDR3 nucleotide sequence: TGTGCCAGCAGTTCCCGACAGATAGGCCCCGAAAAACTGTTTTTT.

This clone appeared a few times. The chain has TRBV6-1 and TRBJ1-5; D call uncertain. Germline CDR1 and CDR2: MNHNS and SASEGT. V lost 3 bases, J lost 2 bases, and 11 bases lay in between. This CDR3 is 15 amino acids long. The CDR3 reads CASSDGHLGNQPQHF. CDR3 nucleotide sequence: TGTGCCAGCAGTGATGGCCACCTTGGCAATCAGCCCCAGCATTTT.

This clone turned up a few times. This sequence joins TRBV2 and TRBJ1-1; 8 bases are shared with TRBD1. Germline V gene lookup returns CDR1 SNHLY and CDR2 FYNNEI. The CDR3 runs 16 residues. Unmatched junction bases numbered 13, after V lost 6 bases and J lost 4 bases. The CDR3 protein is CASRRTGRRASTEAFF. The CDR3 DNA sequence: TGTGCCAGCAGACGGACAGGGCGGAGGGCAAGCACTGAAGCTTTCTTT.

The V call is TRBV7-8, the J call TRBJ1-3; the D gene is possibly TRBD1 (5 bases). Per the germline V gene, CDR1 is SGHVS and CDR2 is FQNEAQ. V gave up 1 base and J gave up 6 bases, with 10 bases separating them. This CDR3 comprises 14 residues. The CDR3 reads CASSLEGAVNTIYF. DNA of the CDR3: TGTGCCAGCAGCTTAGAAGGGGCGGTAAACACCATATATTTT. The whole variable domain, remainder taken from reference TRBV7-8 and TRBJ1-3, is GAGVSQSPRYKVAKRGQDVALRCDPISGHVSLFWYQQALGQGPEFLTYFQNEAQLDKSGLPSDRFFAERPEGSVSTLKIQRTQQEDSAVYLCASSLEGAVNTIYFGEGSWLTVV.

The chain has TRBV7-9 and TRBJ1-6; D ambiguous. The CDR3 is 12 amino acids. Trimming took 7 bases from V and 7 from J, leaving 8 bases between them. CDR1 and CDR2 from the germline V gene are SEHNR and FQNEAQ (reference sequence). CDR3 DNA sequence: TGTGCCAGCAACCTGAGGAATTCACCCCTCCACTTT. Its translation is CASNLRNSPLHF.

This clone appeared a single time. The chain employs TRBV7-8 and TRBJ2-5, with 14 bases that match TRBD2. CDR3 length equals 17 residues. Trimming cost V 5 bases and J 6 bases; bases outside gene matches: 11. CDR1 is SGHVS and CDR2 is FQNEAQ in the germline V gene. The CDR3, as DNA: TGTGCCAGCAGCCCCCGCCCCGGGACTAGCGGGAGTCAGACCCAGTACTTC. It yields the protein CASSPRPGTSGSQTQYF.

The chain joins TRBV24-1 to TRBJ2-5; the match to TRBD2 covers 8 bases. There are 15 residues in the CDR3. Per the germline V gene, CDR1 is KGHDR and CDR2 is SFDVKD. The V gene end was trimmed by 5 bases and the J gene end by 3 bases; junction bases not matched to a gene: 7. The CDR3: CATSAAGGPKETQYF. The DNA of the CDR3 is TGTGCCACCAGTGCCGCGGGAGGACCAAAAGAGACCCAGTACTTC.

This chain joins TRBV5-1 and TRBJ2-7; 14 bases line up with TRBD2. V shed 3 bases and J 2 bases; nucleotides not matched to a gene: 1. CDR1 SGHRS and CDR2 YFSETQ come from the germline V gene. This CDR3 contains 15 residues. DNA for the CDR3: TGCGCCAGCAGCTCGACTAGCGGGAGGGCCTACGAGCAGTACTTC. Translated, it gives CASSSTSGRAYEQYF.

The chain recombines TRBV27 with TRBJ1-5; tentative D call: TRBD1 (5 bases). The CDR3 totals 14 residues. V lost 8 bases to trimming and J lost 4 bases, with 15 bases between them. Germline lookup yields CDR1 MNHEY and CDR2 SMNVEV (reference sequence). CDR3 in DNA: TGTGCCAGCGGGGGGAATGGGCTTAATCAGCCCCAGCATTTT. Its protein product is CASGGNGLNQPQHF.

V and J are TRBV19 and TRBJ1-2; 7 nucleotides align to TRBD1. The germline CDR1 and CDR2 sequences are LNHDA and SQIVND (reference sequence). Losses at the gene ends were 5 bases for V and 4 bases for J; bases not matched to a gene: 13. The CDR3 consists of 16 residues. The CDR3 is CASSAKQGTVGYGYTF. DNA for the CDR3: TGTGCCAGTAGTGCCAAACAGGGGACCGTCGGCTATGGCTACACCTTC.

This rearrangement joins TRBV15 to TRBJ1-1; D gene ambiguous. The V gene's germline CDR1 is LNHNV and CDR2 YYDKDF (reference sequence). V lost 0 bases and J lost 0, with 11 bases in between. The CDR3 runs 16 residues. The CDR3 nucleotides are TGTGCCACCAGCAGAGATTTGGCCCTCATGAACACTGAAGCTTTCTTT. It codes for CATSRDLALMNTEAFF.

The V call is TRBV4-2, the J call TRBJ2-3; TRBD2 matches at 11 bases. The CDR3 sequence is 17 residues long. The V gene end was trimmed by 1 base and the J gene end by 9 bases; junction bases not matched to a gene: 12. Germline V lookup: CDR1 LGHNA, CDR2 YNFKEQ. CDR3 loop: CASSQVGVAGGSATQYF. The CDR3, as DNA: TGTGCCAGCAGCCAAGTGGGGGTAGCGGGAGGGTCGGCGACGCAGTATTTT.